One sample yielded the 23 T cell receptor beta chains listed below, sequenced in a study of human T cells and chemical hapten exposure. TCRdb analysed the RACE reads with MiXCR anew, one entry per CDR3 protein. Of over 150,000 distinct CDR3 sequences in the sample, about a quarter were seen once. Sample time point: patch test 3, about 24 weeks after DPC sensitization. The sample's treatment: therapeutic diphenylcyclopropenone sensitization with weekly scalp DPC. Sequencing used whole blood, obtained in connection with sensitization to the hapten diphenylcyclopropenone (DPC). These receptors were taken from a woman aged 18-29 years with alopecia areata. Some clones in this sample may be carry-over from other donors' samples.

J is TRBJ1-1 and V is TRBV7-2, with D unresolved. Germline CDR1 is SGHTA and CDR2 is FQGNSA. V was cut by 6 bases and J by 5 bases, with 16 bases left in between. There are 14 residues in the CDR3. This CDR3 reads CASRPTISGTEAFF. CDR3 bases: TGTGCCAGCAGGCCCACTATATCGGGGACTGAAGCTTTCTTT.

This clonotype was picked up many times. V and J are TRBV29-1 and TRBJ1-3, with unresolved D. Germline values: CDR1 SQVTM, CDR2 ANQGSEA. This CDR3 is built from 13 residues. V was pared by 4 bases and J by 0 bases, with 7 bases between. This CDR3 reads CSVGQSSGNTIYF. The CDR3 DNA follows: TGCAGCGTTGGACAATCCTCTGGAAACACCATATATTTT. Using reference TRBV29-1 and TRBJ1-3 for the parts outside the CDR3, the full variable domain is SAVISQKPSRDICQRGTSLTIQCQVDSQVTMMFWYRQQPGQSLTLIATANQGSEATYESGFVIDKFPISRPNLTFSTLTVSNMSPEDSSIYLCSVGQSSGNTIYFGEGSWLTVV.

CDR3 sequence: CASDSYGRAPDTQYF. The CDR3 DNA reads as TGTGCCAGCGACTCCTACGGGCGGGCGCCGGATACGCAGTATTTT. The chain employs TRBV12-3 or TRBV12-4 and TRBJ2-3; possible D gene TRBD2, 5 bases. V was trimmed by 8 bases and J by 6 bases, leaving 21 bases between them. The CDR3 runs to 15 residues.

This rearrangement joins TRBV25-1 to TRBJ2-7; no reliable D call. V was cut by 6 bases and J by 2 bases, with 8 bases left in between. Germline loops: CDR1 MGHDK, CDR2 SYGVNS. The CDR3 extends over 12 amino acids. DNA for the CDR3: TGTGCCAGCAGCTCGACACCCTACGAGCAGTACTTC. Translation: CASSSTPYEQYF.

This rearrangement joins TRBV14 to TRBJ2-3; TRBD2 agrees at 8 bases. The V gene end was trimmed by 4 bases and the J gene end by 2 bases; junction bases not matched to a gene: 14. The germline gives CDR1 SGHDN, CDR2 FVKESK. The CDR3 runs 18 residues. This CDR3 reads CASSLGRLATTYTDTQYF. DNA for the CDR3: TGTGCCAGCAGCCTTGGGAGACTAGCGACCACATACACAGATACGCAGTATTTT.

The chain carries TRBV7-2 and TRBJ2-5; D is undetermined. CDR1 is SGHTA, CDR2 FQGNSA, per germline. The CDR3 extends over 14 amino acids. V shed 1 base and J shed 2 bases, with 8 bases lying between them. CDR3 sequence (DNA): TGTGCCAGCAGCTTAGAGTCCGGGCAAGAGACCCAGTACTTC. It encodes CASSLESGQETQYF.

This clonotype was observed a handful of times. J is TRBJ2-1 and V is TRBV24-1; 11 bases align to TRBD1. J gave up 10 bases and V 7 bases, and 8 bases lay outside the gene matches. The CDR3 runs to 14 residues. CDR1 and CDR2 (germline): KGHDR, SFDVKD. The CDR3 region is CATRDRGPLGEQFF. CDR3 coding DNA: TGTGCCACCAGGGACAGGGGGCCCCTCGGGGAGCAGTTCTTC.

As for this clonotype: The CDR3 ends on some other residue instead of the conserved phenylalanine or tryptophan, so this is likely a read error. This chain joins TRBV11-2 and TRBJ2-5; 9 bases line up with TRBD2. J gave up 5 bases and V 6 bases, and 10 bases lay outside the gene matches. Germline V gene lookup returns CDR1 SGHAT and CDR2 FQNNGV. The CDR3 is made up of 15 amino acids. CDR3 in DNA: TGTGCCAGCAGGCAGCTAGCGGGGAAGAGGGAGACCCAGTACCTC. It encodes CASRQLAGKRETQYL.

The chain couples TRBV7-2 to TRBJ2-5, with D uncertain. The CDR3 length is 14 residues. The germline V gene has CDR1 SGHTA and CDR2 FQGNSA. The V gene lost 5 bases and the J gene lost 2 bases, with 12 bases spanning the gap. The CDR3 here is CASSQDWAQETQYF. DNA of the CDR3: TGTGCCAGCAGCCAAGACTGGGCTCAAGAGACCCAGTACTTC.

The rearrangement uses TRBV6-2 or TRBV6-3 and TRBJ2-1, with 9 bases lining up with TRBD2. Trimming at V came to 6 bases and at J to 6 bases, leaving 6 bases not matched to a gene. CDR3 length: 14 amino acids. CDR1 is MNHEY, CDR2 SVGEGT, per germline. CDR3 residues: CASSNGLASNEQFF. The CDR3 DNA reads TGTGCCAGCAGCAATGGACTAGCGAGCAATGAGCAGTTCTTC.

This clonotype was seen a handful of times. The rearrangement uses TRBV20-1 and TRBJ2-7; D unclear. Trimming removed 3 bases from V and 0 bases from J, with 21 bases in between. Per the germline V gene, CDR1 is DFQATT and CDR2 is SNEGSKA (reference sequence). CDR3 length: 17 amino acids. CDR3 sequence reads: CSARPLPPRKSSYEQYF. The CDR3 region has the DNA TGCAGTGCTAGGCCTTTACCCCCTCGTAAGAGCTCCTACGAGCAGTACTTC.

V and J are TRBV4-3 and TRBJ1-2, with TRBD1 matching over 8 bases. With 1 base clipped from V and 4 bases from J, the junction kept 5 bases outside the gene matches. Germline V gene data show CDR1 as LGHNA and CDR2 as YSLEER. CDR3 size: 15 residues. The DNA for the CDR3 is TGCGCCAGCAGCCAAGCCGGGACAGGCTCCTATGGCTACACCTTC. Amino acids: CASSQAGTGSYGYTF.

CDR3 region: CASSLNPFLNNEQFF. The CDR3 DNA reads TGTGCCAGCAGCTTAAACCCCTTCCTAAACAATGAGCAGTTCTTC. The rearrangement links TRBV11-2 to TRBJ2-1; D call uncertain. CDR1 is SGHAT, CDR2 FQNNGV, per germline. V was trimmed by 2 bases and J by 5 bases, leaving 13 bases between them. The CDR3 totals 15 residues.

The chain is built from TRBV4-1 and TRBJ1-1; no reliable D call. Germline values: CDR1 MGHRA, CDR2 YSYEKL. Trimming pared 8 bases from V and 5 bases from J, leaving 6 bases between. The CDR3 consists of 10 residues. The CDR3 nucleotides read TGCGCCAGCCGTGGGACTGAAGCTTTCTTT. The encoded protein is CASRGTEAFF.

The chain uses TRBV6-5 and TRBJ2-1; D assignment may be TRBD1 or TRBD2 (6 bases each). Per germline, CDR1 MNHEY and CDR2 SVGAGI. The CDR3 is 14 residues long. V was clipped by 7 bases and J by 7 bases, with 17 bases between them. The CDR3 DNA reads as TGTGCCAGCATGGCAGGGTTAGGGGGGAATGAGCAGTTCTTC. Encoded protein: CASMAGLGGNEQFF.

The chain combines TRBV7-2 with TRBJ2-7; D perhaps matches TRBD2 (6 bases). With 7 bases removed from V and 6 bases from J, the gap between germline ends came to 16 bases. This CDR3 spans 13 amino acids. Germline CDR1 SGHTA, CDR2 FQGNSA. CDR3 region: CASNGRTSREQYF. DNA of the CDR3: TGTGCCAGCAACGGGAGAACATCCCGCGAGCAGTACTTC.

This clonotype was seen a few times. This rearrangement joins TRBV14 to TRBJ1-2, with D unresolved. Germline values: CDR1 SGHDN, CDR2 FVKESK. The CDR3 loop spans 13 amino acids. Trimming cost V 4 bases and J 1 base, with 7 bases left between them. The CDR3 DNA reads TGTGCCAGCAGCCCGGACTTTAACTATGGCTACACCTTC. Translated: CASSPDFNYGYTF.

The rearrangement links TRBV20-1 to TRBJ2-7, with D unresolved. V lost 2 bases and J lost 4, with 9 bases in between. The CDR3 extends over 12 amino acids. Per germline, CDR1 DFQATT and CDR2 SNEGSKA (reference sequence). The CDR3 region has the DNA TGCAGTGCTAGAAAAGACGGTTACGAGCAGTACTTC. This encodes CSARKDGYEQYF.

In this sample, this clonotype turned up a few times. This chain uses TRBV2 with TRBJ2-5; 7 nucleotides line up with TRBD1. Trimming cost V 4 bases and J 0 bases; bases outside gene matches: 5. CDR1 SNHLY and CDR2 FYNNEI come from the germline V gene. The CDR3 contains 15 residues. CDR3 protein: CASSGTGAYQETQYF. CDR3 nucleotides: TGTGCCAGCAGTGGTACAGGGGCGTACCAAGAGACCCAGTACTTC.

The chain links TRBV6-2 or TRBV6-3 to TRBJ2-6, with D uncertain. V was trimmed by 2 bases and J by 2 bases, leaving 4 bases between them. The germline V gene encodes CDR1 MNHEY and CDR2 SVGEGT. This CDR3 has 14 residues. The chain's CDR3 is CASSYMAGANVLTF. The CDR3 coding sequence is TGTGCCAGCAGTTACATGGCTGGGGCCAACGTCCTGACTTTC.

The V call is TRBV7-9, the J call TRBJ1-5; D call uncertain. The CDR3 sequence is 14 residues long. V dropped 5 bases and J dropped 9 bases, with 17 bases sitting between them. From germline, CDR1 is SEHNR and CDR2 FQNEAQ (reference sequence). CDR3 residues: CASSQDSVIRPQHF. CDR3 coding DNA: TGTGCCAGCAGCCAGGACTCCGTTATTCGGCCCCAGCATTTT.

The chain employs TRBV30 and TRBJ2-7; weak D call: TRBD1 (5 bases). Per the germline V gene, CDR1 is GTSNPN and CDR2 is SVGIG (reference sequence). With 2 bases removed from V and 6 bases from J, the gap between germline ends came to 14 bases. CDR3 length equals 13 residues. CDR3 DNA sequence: TGTGCCTGGAGTATAATGGCAGGGCGCGAGCAGTACTTC. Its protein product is CAWSIMAGREQYF.

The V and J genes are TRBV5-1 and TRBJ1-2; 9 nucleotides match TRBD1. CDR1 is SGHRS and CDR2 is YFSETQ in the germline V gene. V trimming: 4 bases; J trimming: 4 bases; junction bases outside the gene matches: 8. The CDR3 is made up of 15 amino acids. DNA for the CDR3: TGCGCCAGCAGCCCCCGGACAGGGGACTTCTATGGCTACACCTTC. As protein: CASSPRTGDFYGYTF.